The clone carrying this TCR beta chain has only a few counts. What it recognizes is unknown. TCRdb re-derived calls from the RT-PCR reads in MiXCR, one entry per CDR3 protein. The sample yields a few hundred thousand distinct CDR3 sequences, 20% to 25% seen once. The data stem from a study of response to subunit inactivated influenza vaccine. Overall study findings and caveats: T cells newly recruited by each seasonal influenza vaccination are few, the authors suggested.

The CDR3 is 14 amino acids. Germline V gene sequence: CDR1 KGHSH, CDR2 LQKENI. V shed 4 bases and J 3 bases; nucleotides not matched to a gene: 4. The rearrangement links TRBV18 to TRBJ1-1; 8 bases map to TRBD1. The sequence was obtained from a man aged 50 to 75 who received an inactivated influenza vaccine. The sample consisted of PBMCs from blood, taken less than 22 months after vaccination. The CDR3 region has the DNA TGTGCCAGCTCACTTCGGACAGGGTACACTGAAGCTTTCTTT. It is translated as CASSLRTGYTEAFF.